This T cell receptor beta chain was captured by sequencing in a study of T cell repertoires in cytomegalovirus infection. Study-level background: The public TCR beta signatures pointed to both CMV infection and matching HLA type. Broader study findings: The response measured ex vivo was dominated by TCR beta clonotypes (HLA-C-restricted and CMV-specific).

The CDR3 spans 13 residues. V lost 3 bases and J lost 4, with 9 bases in between. Germline-derived CDR1 and CDR2 are MGHDK and SYGVNS. This clonotype has only a few counts. Its antigen is not known. TCRdb re-called the reads with MiXCR, one entry per CDR3 protein. The sample lists some 920,000 distinct CDR3 sequences, roughly 30% occurring once. Source: cultured CD8+ T cells from PBMCs, taken from culture after CMV antigen stimulation. The chain couples TRBV25-1 to TRBJ2-5; D unresolved. The receptor's source is a human donor in good health (CMV status not recorded). Some clones in this sample may be carry-over from other donors' samples. DNA for the CDR3: TGTGCCAGCAGTGAGGTCAGTGCAGAGACCCAGTACTTC. The encoded protein is CASSEVSAETQYF. The complete variable domain, with remaining parts taken from reference TRBV25-1 and TRBJ2-5, reads EADIYQTPRYLVIGTGKKITLECSQTMGHDKMYWYQQDPGMELHLIHYSYGVNSTEKGDLSSESTVSRIRTEHFPLTLESARPSHTSQYLCASSEVSAETQYFGPGTRLLVL.